This passage covers 8 T cell receptor beta chains from one sample sequenced in a study of blood T cell repertoires in COVID-19. TCRdb's copy holds only in-frame clones and misses some; the assay was immunoSEQ multiplex PCR. The sample contains nearly 350,000 clones, more than 70% of which appear only once. The sequencing sample was made of peripheral blood. These receptors came from a woman between 70 and 85 years old with COVID-19, enrolled during active disease.

This chain connects TRBV18 to TRBJ1-2; D perhaps matches TRBD1 (6 bases). CDR1 is KGHSH and CDR2 is LQKENI in the germline V gene. The CDR3 has 14 residues. V was trimmed by 1 base and J by 4 bases, leaving 10 bases between them. The CDR3 sequence is CASSPQDSPYGYTF. CDR3 in DNA: TGTGCCAGCTCACCACAGGACAGTCCCTATGGCTACACCTTC.

The chain carries TRBV2 and TRBJ1-4; D remains ambiguous. The CDR3 has 13 amino acids. V lost 3 bases and J lost 5, with 7 bases in between. Germline lookup yields CDR1 SNHLY and CDR2 FYNNEI. The CDR3 DNA reads as TGTGCCAGCAGTGATAGAGGGAATGAAAAACTGTTTTTT. It is translated as CASSDRGNEKLFF.

This rearrangement joins TRBV5-1 to TRBJ1-1; 9 nucleotides match TRBD1. There are 14 residues in the CDR3. V dropped 4 bases and J dropped 7; count of bases not matched to a gene: 8. Germline V gives CDR1 SGHRS, CDR2 YFSETQ. CDR3 in amino acids: CASSTIPGQGEAFF. Here the CDR3 DNA reads TGCGCCAGCAGCACCATACCGGGACAGGGTGAAGCTTTCTTT.

In this sample, this clone turned up a few times. The chain employs TRBV10-3 and TRBJ1-5, with 10 nucleotides matching TRBD1. CDR1 ENHRY and CDR2 SYGVKD come from the germline V gene. The trim removed 2 bases at V and 3 bases at J, leaving 7 bases unmatched. This CDR3 spans 17 amino acids. CDR3 in amino acids: CAISEGLDRGDNQPQHF. In nucleotides, the CDR3 is TGTGCCATCAGTGAGGGATTGGACAGGGGGGACAATCAGCCCCAGCATTTT.

The chain is built from TRBV6-5 and TRBJ2-2; 7 positions agree with TRBD1. The CDR3 is 14 amino acids. J gave up 1 base and V 9 bases, and 5 bases lay outside the gene matches. Germline V gene sequence: CDR1 MNHEY, CDR2 SVGAGI. CDR3 loop: CASLDRENTGELFF. CDR3 in DNA: TGTGCCAGTCTTGACAGGGAGAACACCGGGGAGCTGTTTTTT.

J is TRBJ2-4 and V is TRBV27, with no clear D. The germline CDR1 and CDR2 sequences are MNHEY and SMNVEV (reference sequence). CDR3 size: 11 residues. V gave up 10 bases and J gave up 0 bases, with 4 bases separating them. DNA of the CDR3: TGTGCCACCCTAGCCAAAAACATTCAGTACTTC. Residues: CATLAKNIQYF.

The V and J genes are TRBV30 and TRBJ1-2; a weak D match, TRBD1 (6 bases). The germline V and J ends were trimmed by 0 bases and 8 bases, with 13 bases remaining between them. The CDR3 has 13 amino acids. From germline, CDR1 is GTSNPN and CDR2 SVGIG (reference sequence). The CDR3 DNA reads TGTGCCTGGAGTGTTGGGGGCGGGAGCGGCTACACCTTC. Amino acid sequence: CAWSVGGGSGYTF.

The sample holds a few counts of this clone. The chain employs TRBV10-3 and TRBJ2-7; D gene uncertain. This CDR3 contains 13 residues. The germline V gene has CDR1 ENHRY and CDR2 SYGVKD. V was shortened by 8 bases and J by 1 base, with 12 bases between the two germline ends. CDR3 region: CAIRTPLSYEQYF. CDR3 DNA: TGTGCCATCCGCACCCCACTATCCTACGAGCAGTACTTC.